The rows below give T cell receptor beta chains drawn from one sample of a study of blood T cell repertoires in COVID-19. This table comes from immunoSEQ multiplex PCR, and its TCRdb copy is limited to in-frame clones, with some not included. The table includes roughly 100,000 clones, 82% detected once. The sequenced sample was peripheral blood. Source of these receptors: an elderly man with acute or convalescent COVID-19. CDR3s leave out the opening cysteine and the closing phenylalanine or tryptophan. The D gene is left open where the match is weak.

V gene	J gene	D gene	CDR3 protein
TRBV5-1	TRBJ2-6	NA	ASSLTPPSGANVLT
TRBV6-5	TRBJ1-6	TRBD1	ASRSTGGLSPLH
TRBV2	TRBJ1-1	TRBD1	ASRLAGTVNTEAF
TRBV7-2	TRBJ2-5	TRBD2	ASSLVLSGGKTQY
TRBV2	TRBJ2-7	NA	ASSEALSHEQY
TRBV7-8	TRBJ2-1	TRBD2	ASSLAGTSGRGEQF
TRBV6-5	TRBJ1-1	NA	ASSYSGVGSYTEAF
TRBV10-3	TRBJ2-7	NA	AISEFDVGHSTRQLRARAGQY
TRBV7-2	TRBJ1-1	NA	ASSSQGWGGTEAF
TRBV25-1	TRBJ2-1	NA	ASSEPGPAYNEQF
TRBV6-2/TRBV6-3	TRBJ2-7	NA	ASSSGSYEQY
TRBV12-3/TRBV12-4	TRBJ1-2	NA	ASSLIRSYGYT
TRBV18	TRBJ2-5	TRBD1	ASSLSTPQGSQETQY
TRBV7-2	TRBJ2-1	TRBD1	ASTRDSEPYNEQF
TRBV3-1/TRBV3-2	TRBJ2-1	NA	ASSQVSSPSNEQF
TRBV19	TRBJ2-2	NA	ASSPGYTGSGELF
TRBV9	TRBJ1-4	TRBD1	ASSATGVLKANEKLF
TRBV28	TRBJ1-5	NA	ASSLYRGGQPQH
TRBV28	TRBJ1-1	NA	ASRQSPSNTEAF
TRBV27	TRBJ1-1	TRBD1	ASSRPTGGNTEAF
TRBV6-6	TRBJ1-1	NA	ASSLDTEAF
TRBV5-6	TRBJ2-7	NA	ASSLEGTGRYEQY
TRBV5-4	TRBJ1-2	NA	ASSLAGDRYGYT
TRBV12-3/TRBV12-4	TRBJ2-5	TRBD2	ASRRGLQETQY
TRBV7-8	TRBJ2-5	TRBD2	ASSISGATLRETQY
TRBV6-5	TRBJ1-3	NA	ASSYTASISGNTIY
TRBV4-3	TRBJ1-5	TRBD1	ASSQDVGQGYQPQH
TRBV19	TRBJ2-2	TRBD2	ASSRLLAGNTGELF
TRBV9	TRBJ2-1	NA	ASSVAPLGGGSNEQF
TRBV7-9	TRBJ1-4	NA	ASSLRPAGRLRNEKLF
TRBV27	TRBJ1-6	NA	ASSFRGGNSPLH
TRBV7-8	TRBJ1-4	TRBD1	ASSLDRADEKLF
TRBV28	TRBJ1-1	TRBD1	ASSLYPGTGGPNTEAF
TRBV19	TRBJ2-7	TRBD1	ASSKQGREQY
TRBV10-3	TRBJ2-1	TRBD2	AISERTSGSEQF
TRBV5-1	TRBJ1-3	NA	ASSLDQGGNTIY
TRBV25-1	TRBJ2-3	NA	ARWLGGEITDTQY
TRBV6-5	TRBJ1-6	NA	ATTPRQGRYSPLH